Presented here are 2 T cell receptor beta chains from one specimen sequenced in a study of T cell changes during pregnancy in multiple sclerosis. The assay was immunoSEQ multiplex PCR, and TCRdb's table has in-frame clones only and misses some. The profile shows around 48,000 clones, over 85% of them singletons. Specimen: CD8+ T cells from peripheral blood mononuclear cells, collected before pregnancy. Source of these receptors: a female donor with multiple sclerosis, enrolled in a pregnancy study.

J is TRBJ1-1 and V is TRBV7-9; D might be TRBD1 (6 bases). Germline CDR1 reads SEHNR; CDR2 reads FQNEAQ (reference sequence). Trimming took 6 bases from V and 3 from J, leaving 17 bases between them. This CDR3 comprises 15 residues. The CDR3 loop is CASSIKGHPDTEAFF. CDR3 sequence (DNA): TGTGCCAGCAGTATAAAGGGACACCCGGACACTGAAGCTTTCTTT.

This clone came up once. The CDR3 DNA reads as TGTGCCAGCAGCTCCCGGGACAGGGCCTTCAATCAGCCCCAGCATTTT. Its protein product is CASSSRDRAFNQPQHF. The chain carries TRBV5-6 and TRBJ1-5; TRBD1 agrees at 9 bases. Germline V gene lookup returns CDR1 SGHDT and CDR2 YYEEEE. V dropped 3 bases and J dropped 3; count of bases not matched to a gene: 7. This CDR3 comprises 16 residues.